Below, 7 T cell receptor beta chains from the same sample are listed, as sequenced in a study of graft-versus-host responses after intestinal transplantation. These TCRs' antigens remain unknown. Here immunoSEQ multiplex PCR was the method, and the copy in TCRdb shows in-frame clones only, minus some. The sample records about 130,000 clones, around 90% being singletons. The sample here was unstimulated CD4+ T cells sorted from spleen or lymph node cells, taken before intestinal transplant. Receptors originate from a human donor who received an intestinal transplant.

This clone was seen a single time. This sequence joins TRBV5-1 and TRBJ2-1; 15 positions agree with TRBD2. The CDR3 loop spans 18 amino acids. V gave up 3 bases and J gave up 4 bases; unmatched junction bases: 8. Germline V gives CDR1 SGHRS, CDR2 YFSETQ. The CDR3 here is CASSSWTSGGVRYNEQFF. Here the CDR3 DNA reads TGCGCCAGCAGCTCCTGGACTAGCGGGGGGGTAAGGTACAATGAGCAGTTCTTC.

The sample holds one count of this clone. V and J are TRBV9 and TRBJ2-4; the D gene is possibly TRBD2 (6 bases). The CDR3 has 19 residues. CDR1 SGDLS and CDR2 YYNGEE come from the germline V gene. V lost 3 bases to trimming and J lost 1 base, with 23 bases between them. The CDR3 sequence is CASSEWGGEGPLAKNIQYF. The CDR3 DNA follows: TGTGCCAGCAGCGAGTGGGGAGGAGAGGGCCCTTTGGCCAAAAACATTCAGTACTTC.

This clone was recorded once. The J gene is TRBJ2-3, the V gene TRBV9; 10 bases are a match to TRBD2. The CDR3 is 17 residues long. V shed 4 bases, J shed 6 bases, and the junction held 14 bases outside the gene matches. Germline V gene lookup returns CDR1 SGDLS and CDR2 YYNGEE. The CDR3 DNA is TGTGCCAGCAGCTCGTGGGCTAGCGGGGGTACTTACGATACGCAGTATTTT. This gives the protein CASSSWASGGTYDTQYF.

Only a few counts were recorded for this clone. The CDR3 DNA sequence: TGTGCCAGCAGCTTAGGCAATGAGCAGTTCTTC. Its protein is CASSLGNEQFF. This sequence joins TRBV11-3 and TRBJ2-1, with no clear D. CDR1 is SGHNT and CDR2 is YENEEA in the germline V gene. V shed 1 base and J shed 6 bases, with 1 base lying between them. This CDR3 region has 11 residues.

The CDR3 DNA is TGTGCCAGCAGTGAGTTCCTGAGGGAGCAGTACTTC. Amino acids: CASSEFLREQYF. The J gene is TRBJ2-7, the V gene TRBV6-1; no firm D call. CDR3 length: 12 amino acids. Trimming removed 3 bases from V and 7 bases from J, with 10 bases in between. Germline lookup yields CDR1 MNHNS and CDR2 SASEGT.

This sequence joins TRBV15 and TRBJ2-1; TRBD2 is a possible D gene (6 bases). The CDR3 is 14 residues long. Germline V lookup: CDR1 LNHNV, CDR2 YYDKDF (reference sequence). V dropped 2 bases and J dropped 4 bases, with 9 bases sitting between them. CDR3 bases: TGTGCCACCAGCAGAATTAGCGGTTACAATGAGCAGTTCTTC. The encoded protein is CATSRISGYNEQFF. The full variable domain, rest sourced from reference TRBV15 and TRBJ2-1, is DAMVIQNPRYQVTQFGKPVTLSCSQTLNHNVMYWYQQKSSQAPKLLFHYYDKDFNNEADTPDNFQSRRPNTSFCFLDIRSPGLGDTAMYLCATSRISGYNEQFFGPGTRLTVL.

This sequence joins TRBV27 and TRBJ1-1, with TRBD1 identical over 8 bases. The CDR3 runs to 14 residues. Losses at the gene ends were 6 bases for V and 4 bases for J; bases not matched to a gene: 7. Germline CDR1 is MNHEY and CDR2 is SMNVEV (reference sequence). The CDR3 coding sequence is TGTGCCAGCAGCGCCGACAGGGGCGTCACTGAAGCTTTCTTT. It specifies CASSADRGVTEAFF.